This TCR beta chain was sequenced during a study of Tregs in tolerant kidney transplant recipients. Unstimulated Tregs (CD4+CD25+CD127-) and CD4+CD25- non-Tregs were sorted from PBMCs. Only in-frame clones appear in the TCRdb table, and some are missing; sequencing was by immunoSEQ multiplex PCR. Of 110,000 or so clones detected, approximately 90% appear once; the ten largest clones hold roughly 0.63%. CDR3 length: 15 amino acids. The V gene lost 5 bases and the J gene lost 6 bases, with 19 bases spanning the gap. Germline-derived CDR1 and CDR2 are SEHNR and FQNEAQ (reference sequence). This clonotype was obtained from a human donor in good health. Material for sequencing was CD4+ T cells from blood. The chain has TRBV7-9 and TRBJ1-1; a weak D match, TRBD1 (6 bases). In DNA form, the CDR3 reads TGTGCCAGCAGCCCAACAGGGTCGGGTTACGCTGAAGCTTTCTTT. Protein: CASSPTGSGYAEAFF.